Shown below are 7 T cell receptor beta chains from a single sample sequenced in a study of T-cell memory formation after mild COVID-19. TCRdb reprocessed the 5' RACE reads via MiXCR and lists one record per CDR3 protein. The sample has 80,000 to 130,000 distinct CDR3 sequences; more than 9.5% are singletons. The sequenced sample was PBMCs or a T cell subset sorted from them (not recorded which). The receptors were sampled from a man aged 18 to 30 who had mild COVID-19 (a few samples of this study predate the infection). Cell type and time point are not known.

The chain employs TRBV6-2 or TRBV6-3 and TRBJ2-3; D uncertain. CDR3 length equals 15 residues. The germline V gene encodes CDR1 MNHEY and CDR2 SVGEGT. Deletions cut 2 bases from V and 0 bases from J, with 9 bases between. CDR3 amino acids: CASSYGFSSTDTQYF. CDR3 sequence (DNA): TGTGCCAGCAGTTACGGGTTTTCTAGCACAGATACGCAGTATTTT.

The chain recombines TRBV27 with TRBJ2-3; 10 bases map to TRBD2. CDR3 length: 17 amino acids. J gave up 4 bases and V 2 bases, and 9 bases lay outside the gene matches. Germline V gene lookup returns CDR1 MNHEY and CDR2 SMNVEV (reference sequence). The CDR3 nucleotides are TGTGCCAGCAGTTTAGTGTCGGTAGCGGGGGGCGCAGATACGCAGTATTTT. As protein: CASSLVSVAGGADTQYF.

The CDR3 reads CASSADMSSGNTIYF. CDR3 nucleotides: TGTGCCAGCAGCGCCGACATGAGCTCTGGAAACACCATATATTTT. The gene calls are TRBV9 and TRBJ1-3, with D uncertain. Trimming removed 3 bases from V and 0 bases from J, with 10 bases in between. This CDR3 region has 15 residues. Germline loops: CDR1 SGDLS, CDR2 YYNGEE.

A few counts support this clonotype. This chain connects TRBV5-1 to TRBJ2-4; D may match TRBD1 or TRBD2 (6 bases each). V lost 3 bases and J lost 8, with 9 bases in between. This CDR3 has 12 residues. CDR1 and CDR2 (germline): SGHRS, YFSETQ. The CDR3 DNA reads TGCGCCAGCAGCTCGGAGGGGGACATTCAGTACTTC. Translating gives CASSSEGDIQYF.

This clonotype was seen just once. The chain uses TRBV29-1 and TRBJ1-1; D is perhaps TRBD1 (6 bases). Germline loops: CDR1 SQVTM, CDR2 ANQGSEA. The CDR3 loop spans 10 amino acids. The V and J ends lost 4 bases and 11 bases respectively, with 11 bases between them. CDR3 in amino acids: CSVVGAEAFF. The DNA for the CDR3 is TGCAGCGTTGTGGGGGCCGAGGCTTTCTTT.

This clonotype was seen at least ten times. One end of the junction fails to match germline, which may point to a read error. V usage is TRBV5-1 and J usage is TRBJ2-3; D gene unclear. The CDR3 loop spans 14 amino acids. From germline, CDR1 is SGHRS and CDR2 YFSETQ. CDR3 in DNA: TGTGCCAGCAGCCTACTCGGGAGCACAGATACGCAGTATTTT. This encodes CASSLLGSTDTQYF.

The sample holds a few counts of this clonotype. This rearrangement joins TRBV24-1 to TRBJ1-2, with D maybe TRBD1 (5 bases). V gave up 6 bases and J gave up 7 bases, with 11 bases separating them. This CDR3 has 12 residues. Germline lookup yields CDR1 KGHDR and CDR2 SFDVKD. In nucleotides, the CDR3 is TGTGCCACCAGTCGCCAGGGTTTTGGCTACACCTTC. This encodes CATSRQGFGYTF.